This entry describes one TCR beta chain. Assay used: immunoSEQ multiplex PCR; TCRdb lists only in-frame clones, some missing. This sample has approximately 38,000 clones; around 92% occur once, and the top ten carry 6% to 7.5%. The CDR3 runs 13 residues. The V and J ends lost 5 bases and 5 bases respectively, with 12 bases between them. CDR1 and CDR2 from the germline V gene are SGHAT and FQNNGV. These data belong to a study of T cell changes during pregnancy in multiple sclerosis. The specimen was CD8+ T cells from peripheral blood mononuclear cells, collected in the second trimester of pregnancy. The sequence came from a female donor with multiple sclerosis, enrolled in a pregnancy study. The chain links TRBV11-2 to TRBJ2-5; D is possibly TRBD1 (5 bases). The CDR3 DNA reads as TGTGCCAGCAGCCAAGACAGTCGGGAGACCCAGTACTTC. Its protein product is CASSQDSRETQYF.